A selection of T cell receptor beta chains follows, all from one sample in a study of breast tumors, draining lymph nodes, adjacent tissues. TCRdb redid the calling of the multiplex PCR reads with MiXCR, one entry per CDR3 protein. The sample has about 150,000 distinct CDR3 sequences; approximately 20% are singletons. Specimen: axillary lymph node tissue. The origin of the receptors is a female donor with breast cancer. Some clones in this sample may be carry-over from other donors' samples. CDR3s include the opening cysteine and the closing phenylalanine or tryptophan. The D gene is left open where the match is weak. Where a row states a size, it is once, few, many or the class of an expanded clone; other rows omit it.

NA,TRBV7-9,TRBJ2-7,14,many,TGTGCCAGCAGCCGGGGACTGGGGTTCTGGGAGCAGTACTTC,CASSRGLGFWEQYF
NA,TRBV6-1,TRBJ2-2,13,many,TGTGCCAGCAGGGCCACAGGATCCGGGGAGCTGTTTTTT,CASRATGSGELFF
TRBD1,TRBV19,TRBJ2-2,18,NA,TGTGCCAGTATCCCGAGGGGACAGGGTAGGGCCAACACCGGGGGGCTGTTTTTT,CASIPRGQGRANTGGLFF
TRBD2,TRBV7-2,TRBJ2-7,14,many,TGTGCCAGCACCCGGGACTATGGGTACTACGAGCAGTACTTC,CASTRDYGYYEQYF
NA,TRBV7-9,TRBJ2-3,13,few,TGTGCCAGCAGCGGATCAGGCCCAGATACGCAGTATTTT,CASSGSGPDTQYF
TRBD1,TRBV15,TRBJ1-2,12,many,TGTGCCACCAGCCAGGGGGGCTATGGCTACACCTTC,CATSQGGYGYTF
NA,TRBV5-4,TRBJ2-7,14,few,TGTGCCAGCAGCTATGGAGGGAGTCCCTACGAGCAGTACTTC,CASSYGGSPYEQYF
TRBD1,TRBV19,TRBJ2-5,14,NA,TGTGCCAGTAGTATTACAGGGGCCCAAGAGACCCAGTACTTC,CASSITGAQETQYF
NA,TRBV28,TRBJ2-5,16,NA,TGTGCCAGCAGTTTGGGCGGCGTCCGCTCTTGGGAGACCCAGTACTTC,CASSLGGVRSWETQYF
NA,TRBV11-2,TRBJ2-1,14,many,TGTGCCAGCAGCTTAGATCCTAGCGCCAATGAGCAGTTCTTC,CASSLDPSANEQFF
NA,TRBV19,TRBJ2-3,15,many,TGTGCCAGTAGTACTCGGGGCGGCCTCACAGATACGCAGTATTTT,CASSTRGGLTDTQYF
NA,TRBV20-1,TRBJ2-1,15,many,TGCAGTGCTAGAATCGACCGCCTGTCCTACAATGAGCAGTTCTTC,CSARIDRLSYNEQFF
NA,TRBV9,TRBJ1-2,15,many,TGTGCCAGCAGCGTAGACATGGGAGGGCCTGATGGCTACACCTTC,CASSVDMGGPDGYTF
TRBD1,TRBV5-4,TRBJ2-5,15,few,TGTGCCAGCAGCTTGGCCGGGACAGGCTCTGAGACCCAGTACTTC,CASSLAGTGSETQYF
TRBD2,TRBV6-6,TRBJ2-1,16,many,TGTGCCAGCAGTTACCGGCGGGAGGGGCCCTACAATGAGCAGTTCTTC,CASSYRREGPYNEQFF
TRBD1,TRBV20-1,TRBJ2-7,13,few,TGCAGTGCAAGGACAGGGGGCCATTACGAGCAGTACTTC,CSARTGGHYEQYF
TRBD2,TRBV10-3,TRBJ2-1,16,NA,TGTGCCATCAGTGAGTCGGGGCTAGCGGGAGGCGGTGAGCAGTTCTTC,CAISESGLAGGGEQFF
TRBD2,TRBV19,TRBJ2-5,15,many,TGTGCCAGTAGTACCGTAGCGGGAGGAGGAGAGACCCAGTACTTC,CASSTVAGGGETQYF
NA,TRBV19,TRBJ1-2,12,few,TGTGCCACCTCACCGACAGGCTATGGCTACACCTTC,CATSPTGYGYTF
NA,TRBV9,TRBJ1-1,15,NA,TGTGCCAGCAGCCTAAGAGCAGGGTTGGACACTGAAGCTTTCTTT,CASSLRAGLDTEAFF
TRBD2,TRBV5-6,TRBJ2-7,14,many,TGTGCCAGCAGCTTGGAGACTAGCAGCTACGAGCAGTACTTC,CASSLETSSYEQYF
NA,TRBV12-3/TRBV12-4,TRBJ2-5,12,many,TGTGCCAGCAGTGTCAGGTGGTCGACCCAGTACTTC,CASSVRWSTQYF
TRBD1,TRBV20-1,TRBJ1-5,13,many,TGCAGTGCCCCACAGGGGCAGAGTCAGCCCCAGCATTTT,CSAPQGQSQPQHF
TRBD1,TRBV6-1,TRBJ2-1,15,many,TGTGCCAGCGGAGATTGGACAGGGCCTTACAATGAGCAGTTCTTC,CASGDWTGPYNEQFF
TRBD1,TRBV6-5,TRBJ2-7,14,many,TGTGCCAGCAAAACAGGGGTATTATCCTACGAGCAGTACTTC,CASKTGVLSYEQYF
NA,TRBV5-5,TRBJ2-3,14,many,TGTGCCAGCAGTCGTGGACAGCTCACAGATACGCAGTATTTT,CASSRGQLTDTQYF
NA,TRBV6-1,TRBJ2-7,15,many,TGTGCCAGCAGTGAATCAGTTATGCAGAGCCTCGAGCAGTACTTC,CASSESVMQSLEQYF
NA,TRBV4-3,TRBJ2-1,16,NA,TGCGCCAGCAGCCAAGATTTAGGGGGGGGACACAATGAGCAGTTCTTC,CASSQDLGGGHNEQFF
NA,TRBV29-1,TRBJ2-5,10,many,TGCAGCGTCGTTAGAGAGACCCAGTACTTC,CSVVRETQYF
NA,TRBV5-1,TRBJ1-6,13,many,TGCGCCAGCAGATTAAGGTGGGATTCACCCCTCCACTTT,CASRLRWDSPLHF
TRBD2,TRBV6-2/TRBV6-3,TRBJ2-1,16,NA,TGTGCCAGCAGTTGGACAGCGGGAGGGCCTTCTAATGAGCAGTTCTTC,CASSWTAGGPSNEQFF
TRBD1,TRBV12-3/TRBV12-4,TRBJ1-2,16,many,TGTGCCAGCAGTTCCCCACCGGGACAGGGGGTCTATGGCTACACCTTC,CASSSPPGQGVYGYTF
NA,TRBV5-5,TRBJ2-5,13,many,TGTGCCAGCAGCTTGGCCAGGAAAGAGACCCAGTACTTC,CASSLARKETQYF
TRBD1,TRBV28,TRBJ2-5,15,NA,TGTGCCAGCAGTTTGGCGAGGGGGCTCCAAGAGACCCAGTACTTC,CASSLARGLQETQYF
NA,TRBV7-8,TRBJ2-7,15,many,TGTGCCAGCAGCCGTACGGACAGTGCAATCTACGAGCAGTACTTC,CASSRTDSAIYEQYF
NA,TRBV5-6,TRBJ1-6,14,many,TGTGCCAGCAGCTTGGCCGTGGCGAATTCACCCCTCCACTTT,CASSLAVANSPLHF
TRBD1,TRBV28,TRBJ1-6,16,many,TGTGCCAGCAGTTTAGCCGGGACAGCGACTAATTCACCCCTCCACTTT,CASSLAGTATNSPLHF
TRBD1,TRBV6-6,TRBJ1-5,14,NA,TGTGCCAGCAGTTCCCACGACAGGGATCAGCCCCAGCATTTT,CASSSHDRDQPQHF
NA,TRBV4-2,TRBJ2-7,15,many,TGTGCCAGCAGCCAAGTAGGAGACAGCTCCTACGAGCAGTACTTC,CASSQVGDSSYEQYF
TRBD2,TRBV6-1,TRBJ2-1,15,NA,TGTGCCAGCAGGGACGGGACTAGCGGGTACAATGAGCAGTTCTTC,CASRDGTSGYNEQFF
NA,TRBV20-1,TRBJ2-3,13,many,TGCAGTGCTACGGGACCCCGTGCAGATACGCAGTATTTT,CSATGPRADTQYF
NA,TRBV29-1,TRBJ1-5,12,many,TGCAGCGTTAGGCAGGCGAATCAGCCCCAGCATTTT,CSVRQANQPQHF
TRBD1,TRBV6-2/TRBV6-3,TRBJ2-7,14,many,TGTGCCAGCAGGGGACAGGCCTTCTCCTACGAGCAGTACTTC,CASRGQAFSYEQYF
NA,TRBV6-2/TRBV6-3,TRBJ2-3,14,many,TGTGCCAGCAGTTACGGCCCCGACACAGATACGCAGTATTTT,CASSYGPDTDTQYF
NA,TRBV12-3/TRBV12-4,TRBJ2-1,15,many,TGTGCCAGCACCCCCGGGATAGCGAGAAACAATGAGCAGTTCTTC,CASTPGIARNNEQFF
NA,TRBV5-6,TRBJ2-7,13,NA,TGTGCCAGCAGCTTGCAACTGACCTACGAGCAGTACTTC,CASSLQLTYEQYF
NA,TRBV7-3,TRBJ2-3,15,many,TGTGCCAGCAGCTTAATGGGGCAGGGCACAGATACGCAGTATTTT,CASSLMGQGTDTQYF
NA,TRBV7-2,TRBJ2-3,14,many,TGTGCCAGCAGGGCCAACAGGGCCGGAGATACGCAGTATTTT,CASRANRAGDTQYF
TRBD2,TRBV11-2,TRBJ2-1,19,NA,TGTGCCAGCAGCTTAGACGGGGCCCCTAGCGGGGTGGGTTACAATGAGCAGTTCTTC,CASSLDGAPSGVGYNEQFF
NA,TRBV20-1,TRBJ2-7,14,many,TGCAGTGCTACAGACACGGGGTCCCACTACGAGCAGTACTTC,CSATDTGSHYEQYF
TRBD2,TRBV7-2,TRBJ2-3,16,many,TGTGCCAGCAGCCTCGAACTAGCGGGAGGGTTAGATACGCAGTATTTT,CASSLELAGGLDTQYF
NA,TRBV7-2,TRBJ1-2,15,many,TGTGCCAGCAGCACCACCCCCCGGGCCCTAGGGGGCTACACCTTC,CASSTTPRALGGYTF
NA,TRBV24-1,TRBJ2-1,13,many,TGTGCCACCAGACCCTCAGGAGTGGATGAGCAGTTCTTC,CATRPSGVDEQFF